A selection of T cell receptor beta chains follows, all from one sample in a study of T cells in Graves' hyperthyroidism and ophthalmopathy. TCRdb re-called the multiplex PCR reads through MiXCR, storing one row per CDR3 protein. The data contain around 360,000 distinct CDR3 sequences, 15% of them singletons. Material: blood. The source is a woman aged 60-75 years with Graves' ophthalmopathy. Each CDR3 is given with its conserved first and last residue. The D gene is left open where the match is weak. The size of a clone is reported for some rows only, either as once, few or many, or as a class for expanded clones.

clone size,V gene,J gene,D gene,CDR3 DNA,CDR3 protein
.,TRBV5-1,TRBJ2-7,TRBD2,TGCGCCAGCAGCCCCTCGTTAGGGACTACCTCCTACGAGCAGTACTTC,CASSPSLGTTSYEQYF
many,TRBV29-1,TRBJ2-7,TRBD2,TGCAGCGTTGAATGGGGAGCTAGCGGGTCCTACGAGCAGTACTTC,CSVEWGASGSYEQYF
many,TRBV30,TRBJ1-5,TRBD1,TGTGCCTGGAGTGTATCAGACAGGGGTAGCAATCAGCCCCAGCATTTT,CAWSVSDRGSNQPQHF
.,TRBV12-3/TRBV12-4,TRBJ1-2,.,TGTGCCAGCAGTCCCCAGGGTATAGGCTACACCTTC,CASSPQGIGYTF
.,TRBV7-9,TRBJ2-1,TRBD2,TGTGCCAGCAGCTTTTCTAGCGGGAGGCCGGGGGAGCAGTTCTTC,CASSFSSGRPGEQFF
few,TRBV3-1,TRBJ2-4,.,TGTGCCAGCAGCCAAGATGGGGCGGAACTTCAGTACTTC,CASSQDGAELQYF
many,TRBV20-1,TRBJ2-1,TRBD2,TGCAGTGCTAGAGATCCAGGGACTACCTACAATGAGCAGTTCTTC,CSARDPGTTYNEQFF
many,TRBV5-1,TRBJ2-1,.,TGCGCCAGCAGCGAGCTTAGGGGGAACAATGAGCAGTTCTTC,CASSELRGNNEQFF
many,TRBV11-2,TRBJ1-2,TRBD1,TGTGCCAGCAGGCCAGACAACAGGGGGCGATTGGGCTACACCTTC,CASRPDNRGRLGYTF
many,TRBV6-1,TRBJ2-5,TRBD2,TGTGCCAGCAGTGAGGGACTAGTCGGGGTGGAGACCCAGTACTTC,CASSEGLVGVETQYF
many,TRBV20-1,TRBJ2-3,TRBD2,TGCAGTGCTAGAGATCCCGGCCCCTCTAGCGGGAGGACAGATACGCAGTATTTT,CSARDPGPSSGRTDTQYF
many,TRBV5-1,TRBJ1-1,.,TGCGCCAGCAGCGTACAGGCGGAGAGGACTGAAGCTTTCTTT,CASSVQAERTEAFF
many,TRBV29-1,TRBJ2-5,.,TGCAGCGGCACCCCAGTTAGTGGTGGAGTTAGAGGGACCCAGTACTTC,CSGTPVSGGVRGTQYF
many,TRBV5-1,TRBJ2-1,TRBD2,TGCGCCAGTAGCGACGCGGGAGGGTACTACAATGAGCAGTTCTTC,CASSDAGGYYNEQFF
many,TRBV28,TRBJ2-5,.,TGTGCCAGCAGTTTCCAGGGGCGGCGGGAGACCCAGTACTTC,CASSFQGRRETQYF